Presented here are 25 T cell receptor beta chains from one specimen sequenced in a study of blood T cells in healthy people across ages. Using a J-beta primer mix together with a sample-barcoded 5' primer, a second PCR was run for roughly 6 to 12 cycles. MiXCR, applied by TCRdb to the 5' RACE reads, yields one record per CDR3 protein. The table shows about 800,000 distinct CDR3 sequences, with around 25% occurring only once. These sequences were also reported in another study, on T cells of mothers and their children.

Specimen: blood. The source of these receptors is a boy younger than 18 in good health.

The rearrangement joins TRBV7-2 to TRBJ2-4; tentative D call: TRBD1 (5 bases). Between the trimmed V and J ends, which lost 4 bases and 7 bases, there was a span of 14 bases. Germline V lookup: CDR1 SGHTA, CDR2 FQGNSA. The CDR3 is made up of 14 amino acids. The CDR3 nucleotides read TGTGCCAGCAGCTGGGGCCCCCCGGAGAACATTCAGTACTTC. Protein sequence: CASSWGPPENIQYF.

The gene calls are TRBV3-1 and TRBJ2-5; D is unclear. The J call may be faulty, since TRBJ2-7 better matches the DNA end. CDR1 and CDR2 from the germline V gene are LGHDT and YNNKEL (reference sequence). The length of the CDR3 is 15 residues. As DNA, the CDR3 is TGTGCCAGCAGCCCGTATGAAGGCGGAGCGTACGAGCAGTACTTC. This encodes CASSPYEGGAYEQYF.

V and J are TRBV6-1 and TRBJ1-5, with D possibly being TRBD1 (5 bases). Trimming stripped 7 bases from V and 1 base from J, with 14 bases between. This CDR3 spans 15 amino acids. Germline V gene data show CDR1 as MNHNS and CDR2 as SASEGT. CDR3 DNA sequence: TGTGCCAGCACTTTGTGGGGGGAAAGCAATCAGCCCCAGCATTTT. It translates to CASTLWGESNQPQHF.

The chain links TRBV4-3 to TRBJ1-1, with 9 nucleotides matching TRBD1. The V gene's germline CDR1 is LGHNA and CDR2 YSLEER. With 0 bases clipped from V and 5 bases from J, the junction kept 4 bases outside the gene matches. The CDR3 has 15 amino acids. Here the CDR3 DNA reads TGCGCCAGCAGCCAAGACGGAGGACAGGGGACTGAAGCTTTCTTT. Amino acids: CASSQDGGQGTEAFF.

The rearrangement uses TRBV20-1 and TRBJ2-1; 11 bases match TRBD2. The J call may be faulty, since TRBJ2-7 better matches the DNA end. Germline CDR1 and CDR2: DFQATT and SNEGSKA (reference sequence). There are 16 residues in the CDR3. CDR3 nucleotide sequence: TGCAGTGCTCCAATTAGCGGGAGGGCCGGATCCTACGAGCAGTACTTC. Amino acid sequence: CSAPISGRAGSYEQYF.

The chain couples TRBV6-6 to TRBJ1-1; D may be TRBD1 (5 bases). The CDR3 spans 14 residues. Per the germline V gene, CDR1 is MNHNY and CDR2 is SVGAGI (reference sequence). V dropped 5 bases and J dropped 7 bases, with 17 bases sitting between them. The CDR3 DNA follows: TGTGCCAGCAGTAAAGGGGTCCCAGAGAGTGAAGCTTTCTTT. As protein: CASSKGVPESEAFF.

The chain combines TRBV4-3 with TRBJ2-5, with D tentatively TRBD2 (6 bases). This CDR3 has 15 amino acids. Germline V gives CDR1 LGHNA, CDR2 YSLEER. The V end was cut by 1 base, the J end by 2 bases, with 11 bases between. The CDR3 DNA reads TGCGCCAGCAGCCAAGTTGGAGGGATTCAAGAGACCCAGTACTTC. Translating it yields CASSQVGGIQETQYF.

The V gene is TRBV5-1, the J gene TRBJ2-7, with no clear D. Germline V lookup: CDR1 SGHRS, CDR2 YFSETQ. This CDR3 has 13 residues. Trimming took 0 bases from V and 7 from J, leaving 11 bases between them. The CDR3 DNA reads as TGCGCCAGCAGCTTGGCCTCATCCGGGGAGCAGTACTTC. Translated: CASSLASSGEQYF.

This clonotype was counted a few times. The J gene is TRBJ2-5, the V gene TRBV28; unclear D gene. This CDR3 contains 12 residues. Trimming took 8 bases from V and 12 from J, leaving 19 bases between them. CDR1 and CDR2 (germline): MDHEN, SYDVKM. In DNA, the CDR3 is TGTGCCAGCTCTCACCTGATCCCTCGGAAGTACTTC. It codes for CASSHLIPRKYF. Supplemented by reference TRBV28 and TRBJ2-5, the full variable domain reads DVKVTQSSRYLVKRTGEKVFLECVQDMDHENMFWYRQDPGLGLRLIYFSYDVKMKEKGDIPEGYSVSREKKERFSLILESASTNQTSMYLCASSHLIPRKYFGPGTRLLVL.

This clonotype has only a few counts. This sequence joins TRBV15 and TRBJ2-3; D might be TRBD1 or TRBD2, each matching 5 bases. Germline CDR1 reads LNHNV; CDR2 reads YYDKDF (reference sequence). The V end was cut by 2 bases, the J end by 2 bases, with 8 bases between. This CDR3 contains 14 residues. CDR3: CATSRPGTTDTQYF. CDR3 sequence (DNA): TGTGCCACCAGCAGACCGGGGACCACAGATACGCAGTATTTT.

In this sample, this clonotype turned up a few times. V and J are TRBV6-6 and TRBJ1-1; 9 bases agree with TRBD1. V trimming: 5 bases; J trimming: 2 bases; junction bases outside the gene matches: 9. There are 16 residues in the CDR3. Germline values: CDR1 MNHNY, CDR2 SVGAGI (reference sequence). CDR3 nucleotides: TGTGCCAGCAGTACCGGGACAGGGAAGCGAAACACTGAAGCTTTCTTT. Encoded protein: CASSTGTGKRNTEAFF.

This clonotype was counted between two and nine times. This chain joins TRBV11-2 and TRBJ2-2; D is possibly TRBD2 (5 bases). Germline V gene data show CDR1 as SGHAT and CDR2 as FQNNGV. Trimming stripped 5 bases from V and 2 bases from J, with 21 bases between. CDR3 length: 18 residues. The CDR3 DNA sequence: TGTGCCAGCAGCCTTATTCGTCGACGGGGTATTAACACCGGGGAGCTGTTTTTT. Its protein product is CASSLIRRRGINTGELFF.

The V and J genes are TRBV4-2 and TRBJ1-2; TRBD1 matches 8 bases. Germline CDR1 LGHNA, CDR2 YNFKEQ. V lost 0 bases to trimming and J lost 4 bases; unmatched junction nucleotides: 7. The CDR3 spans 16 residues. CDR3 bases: TGTGCCAGCAGCCAAGAAGGTACAGGGGGTACCTATGGCTACACCTTC. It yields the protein CASSQEGTGGTYGYTF.

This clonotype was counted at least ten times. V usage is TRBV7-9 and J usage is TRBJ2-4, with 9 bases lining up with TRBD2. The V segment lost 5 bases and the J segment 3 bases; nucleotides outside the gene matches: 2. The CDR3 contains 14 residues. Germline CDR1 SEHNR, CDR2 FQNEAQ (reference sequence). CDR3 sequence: CASSPSGDKNIQYF. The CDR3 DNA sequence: TGTGCCAGCAGCCCTAGCGGGGACAAAAACATTCAGTACTTC.

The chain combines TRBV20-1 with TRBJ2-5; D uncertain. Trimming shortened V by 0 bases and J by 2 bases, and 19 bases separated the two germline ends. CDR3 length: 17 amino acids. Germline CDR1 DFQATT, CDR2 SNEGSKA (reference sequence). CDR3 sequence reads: CSARDGSLPLRQETQYF. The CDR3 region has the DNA TGCAGTGCTAGAGATGGGTCTCTCCCCCTTCGACAAGAGACCCAGTACTTC.

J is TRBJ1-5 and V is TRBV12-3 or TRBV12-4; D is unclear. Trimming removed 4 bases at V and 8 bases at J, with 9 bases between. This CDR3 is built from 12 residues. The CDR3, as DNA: TGTGCCAGCAGTTCTGGGATGAAGCCCCAGCATTTT. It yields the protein CASSSGMKPQHF.

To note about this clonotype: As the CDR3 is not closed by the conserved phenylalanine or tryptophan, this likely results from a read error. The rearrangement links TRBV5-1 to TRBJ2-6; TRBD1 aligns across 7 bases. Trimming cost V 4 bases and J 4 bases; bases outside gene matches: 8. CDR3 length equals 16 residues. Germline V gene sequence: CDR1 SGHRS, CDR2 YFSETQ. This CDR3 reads CASSGPQGHGANVLTI. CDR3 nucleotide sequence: TGCGCCAGCAGCGGACCACAGGGGCACGGGGCCAACGTCCTGACTATC.

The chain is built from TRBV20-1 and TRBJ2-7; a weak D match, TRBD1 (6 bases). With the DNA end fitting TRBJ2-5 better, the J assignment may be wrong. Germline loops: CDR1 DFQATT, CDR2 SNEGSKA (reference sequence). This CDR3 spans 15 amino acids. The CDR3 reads CSARRTVGIGETQYF. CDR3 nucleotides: TGCAGTGCTAGACGGACAGTGGGCATTGGTGAGACCCAGTACTTC.

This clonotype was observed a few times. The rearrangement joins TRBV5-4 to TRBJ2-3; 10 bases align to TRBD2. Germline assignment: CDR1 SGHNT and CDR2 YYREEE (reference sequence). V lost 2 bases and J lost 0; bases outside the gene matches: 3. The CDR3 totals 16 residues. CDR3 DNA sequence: TGTGCCAGCAGCTTTTCTAGCGGGGGTAGCACAGATACGCAGTATTTT. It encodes CASSFSSGGSTDTQYF.

CDR3 sequence: CASSLSVGFSTDTQYF. CDR3 coding DNA: TGTGCCAGCTCACTTAGCGTTGGTTTTAGCACAGATACGCAGTATTTT. V is TRBV18 and J is TRBJ2-3, with D tentatively TRBD2 (5 bases). Between the trimmed V and J ends, which lost 4 bases and 0 bases, there was a span of 14 bases. From germline, CDR1 is KGHSH and CDR2 LQKENI. The CDR3 runs to 16 residues.

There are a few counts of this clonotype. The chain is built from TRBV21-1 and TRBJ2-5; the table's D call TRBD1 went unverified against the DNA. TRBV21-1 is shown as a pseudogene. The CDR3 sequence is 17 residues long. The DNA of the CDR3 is TGTGCCAGCAGCACCCCCCGGGCAACAGGTTTTTGCGAGACCCAGTACTTC. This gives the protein CASSTPRATGFCETQYF.

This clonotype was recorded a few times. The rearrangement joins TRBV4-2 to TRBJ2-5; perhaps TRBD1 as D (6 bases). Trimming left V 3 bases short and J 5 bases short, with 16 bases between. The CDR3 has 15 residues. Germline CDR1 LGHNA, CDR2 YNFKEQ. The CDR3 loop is CASSQDLQGWETQYF. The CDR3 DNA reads TGTGCCAGCAGCCAGGACCTCCAGGGGTGGGAGACCCAGTACTTC.

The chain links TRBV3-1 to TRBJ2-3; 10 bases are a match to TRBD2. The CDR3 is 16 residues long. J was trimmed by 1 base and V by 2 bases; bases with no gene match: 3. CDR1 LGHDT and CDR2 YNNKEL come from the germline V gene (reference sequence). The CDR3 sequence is CASSQTGLAGTDTQYF. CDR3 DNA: TGTGCCAGCAGCCAAACAGGACTAGCGGGCACAGATACGCAGTATTTT.

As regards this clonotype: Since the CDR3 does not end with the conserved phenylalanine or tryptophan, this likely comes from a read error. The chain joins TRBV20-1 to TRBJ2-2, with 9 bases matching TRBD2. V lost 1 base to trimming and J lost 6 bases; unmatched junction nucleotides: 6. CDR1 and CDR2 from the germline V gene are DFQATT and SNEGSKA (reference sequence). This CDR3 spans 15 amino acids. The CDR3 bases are TGCAGTGCTAGAGCCGTTAGCGGGAGTCCCGGGGAGCTGTTTTTG. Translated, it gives CSARAVSGSPGELFL.

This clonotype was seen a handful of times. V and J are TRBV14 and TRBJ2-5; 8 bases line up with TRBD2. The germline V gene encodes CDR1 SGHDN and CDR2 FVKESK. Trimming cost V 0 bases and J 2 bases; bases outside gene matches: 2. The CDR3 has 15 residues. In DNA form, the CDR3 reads TGTGCCAGCAGCCAAGAAGCGGGAGAGCAAGAGACCCAGTACTTC. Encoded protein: CASSQEAGEQETQYF.